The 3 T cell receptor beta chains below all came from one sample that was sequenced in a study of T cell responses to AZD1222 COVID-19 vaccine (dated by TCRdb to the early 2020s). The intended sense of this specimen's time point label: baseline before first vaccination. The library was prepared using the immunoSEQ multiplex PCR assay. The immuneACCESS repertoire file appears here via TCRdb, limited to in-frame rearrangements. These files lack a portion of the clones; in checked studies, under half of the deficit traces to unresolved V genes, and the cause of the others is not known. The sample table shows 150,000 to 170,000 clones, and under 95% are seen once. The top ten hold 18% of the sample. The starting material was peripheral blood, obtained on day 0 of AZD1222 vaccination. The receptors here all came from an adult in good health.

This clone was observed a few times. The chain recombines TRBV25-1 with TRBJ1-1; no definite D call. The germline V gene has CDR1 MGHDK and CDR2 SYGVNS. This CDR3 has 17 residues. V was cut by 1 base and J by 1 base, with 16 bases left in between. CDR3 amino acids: CASSEWGTASENTEAFF. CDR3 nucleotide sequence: TGTGCCAGCAGTGAATGGGGAACAGCCTCCGAGAACACTGAAGCTTTCTTT.

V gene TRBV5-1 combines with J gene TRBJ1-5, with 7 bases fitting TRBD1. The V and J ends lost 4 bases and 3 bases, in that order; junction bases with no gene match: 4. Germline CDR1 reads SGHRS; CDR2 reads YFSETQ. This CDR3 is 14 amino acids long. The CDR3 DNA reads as TGCGCCAGCAGCCCTGGGACAGTCAATCAGCCCCAGCATTTT. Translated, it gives CASSPGTVNQPQHF.

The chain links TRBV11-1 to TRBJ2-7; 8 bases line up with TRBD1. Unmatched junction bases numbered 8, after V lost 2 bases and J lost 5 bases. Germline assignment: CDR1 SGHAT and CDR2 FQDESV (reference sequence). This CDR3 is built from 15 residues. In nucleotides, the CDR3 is TGTGCCAGCAGCTTACCGTGGACAGGGAAAAACGAGCAGTACTTC. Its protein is CASSLPWTGKNEQYF. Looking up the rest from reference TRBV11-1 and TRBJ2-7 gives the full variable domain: EAEVAQSPRYKITEKSQAVAFWCDPISGHATLYWYRQILGQGPELLVQFQDESVVDDSQLPKDRFSAERLKGVDSTLKIQPAELGDSAMYLCASSLPWTGKNEQYFGPGTRLTVT.